The 30 T cell receptor beta chains presented below share a single source sample, sequenced in a study of metastatic and nonmetastatic thyroid tumors. Thyroid surgery was preceded by no treatment in any patient. TCRdb redid the clone calls on the PCR reads using MiXCR. The table includes some 14,000 clones, roughly 27% detected once. Material for sequencing was tumor tissue. These receptors all stem from a female donor with papillary thyroid cancer or a benign thyroid nodule (not recorded which). Some clones in this sample may be carry-over from other donors' samples.

The sample holds many counts of this clone. CDR3 nucleotide sequence: TGTGCCAGCAGTTTTAATCCGGGACTAGCGGGCGGACCAGATACCCAGTACTTC. Its translation: CASSFNPGLAGGPDTQYF. V gene TRBV6-2 or TRBV6-3 combines with J gene TRBJ2-5, with 12 positions matching TRBD2. The CDR3 covers 18 residues. Germline V gene lookup returns CDR1 MNHEY and CDR2 SVGEGT. V gave up 4 bases and J gave up 8 bases; unmatched junction bases: 17.

In nucleotides, the CDR3 is TGTGCCAGCAGCTTCCAAGGCCCAGCGGACGAGCAGTACTTC. Its translation: CASSFQGPADEQYF. V usage is TRBV7-9 and J usage is TRBJ2-7, with a possible D match to TRBD2 (5 bases). Deletions cut 3 bases from V and 5 bases from J, with 14 bases between. Germline V gene lookup returns CDR1 SEHNR and CDR2 FQNEAQ (reference sequence). This CDR3 is 14 amino acids long.

This clone was detected many times. The chain uses TRBV7-2 and TRBJ1-4, with D perhaps matching TRBD1 (5 bases). The CDR3 runs 14 residues. The germline V gene has CDR1 SGHTA and CDR2 FQGNSA. Between the trimmed V and J ends, which lost 4 bases and 6 bases, there was a span of 12 bases. CDR3 in amino acids: CASSSVTGYEKLFF. The DNA for the CDR3 is TGTGCCAGCAGCTCCGTTACAGGTTATGAAAAACTGTTTTTT.

This clone has a count of ten or more. The V and J genes are TRBV20-1 and TRBJ2-5, with 9 bases aligning to TRBD2. CDR3 length: 15 residues. CDR1 is DFQATT, CDR2 SNEGSKA, per germline (reference sequence). The V gene end was trimmed by 0 bases and the J gene end by 2 bases; junction bases not matched to a gene: 4. The CDR3 sequence is CSARDRLAGQETQYF. The CDR3 DNA is TGCAGTGCTAGAGATCGCCTAGCGGGACAAGAGACCCAGTACTTC.

V is TRBV6-5 and J is TRBJ1-2, with 11 bases aligning to TRBD1. The CDR3 is 17 amino acids. CDR1 and CDR2 (germline): MNHEY, SVGAGI. The ends lost 2 bases at V and 5 bases at J; junction bases unmatched: 10. CDR3 protein: CASSYTLHGTGGYGYTF. CDR3 coding DNA: TGTGCCAGCAGTTACACACTCCACGGGACAGGGGGGTATGGCTACACCTTC.

This clone is labeled large (0.1 to 1%). This chain uses TRBV28 with TRBJ2-7, with 9 bases matching TRBD1. Germline V gene data show CDR1 as MDHEN and CDR2 as SYDVKM. The CDR3 loop spans 16 amino acids. The V gene end was trimmed by 6 bases and the J gene end by 1 base; junction bases not matched to a gene: 10. This CDR3 reads CASRSTRDRESYEQYF. CDR3 sequence (DNA): TGTGCCAGCAGATCGACCCGGGACAGGGAGTCCTACGAGCAGTACTTC.

By share, this clone ranks as medium-sized. The genes are TRBV2 and TRBJ2-3; D perhaps matches TRBD2 (6 bases). The V and J ends lost 5 bases and 6 bases respectively, with 18 bases between them. Germline assignment: CDR1 SNHLY and CDR2 FYNNEI. The CDR3 spans 15 residues. Written as DNA, the CDR3 is TGTGCCAGCAGTCCAGGGAGGCAAGGACGGGATACGCAGTATTTT. Translating it yields CASSPGRQGRDTQYF.

This clone has at least ten counts. The V call is TRBV12-3 or TRBV12-4, the J call TRBJ2-3, with a possible D match to TRBD2 (5 bases). The CDR3 spans 16 residues. V lost 1 base and J 8 bases, leaving 19 bases between the germline ends. Written as DNA, the CDR3 is TGTGCCAGCAGTTTAGAATCTGACTATGGTGGAGTTACGCAGTATTTT. Translation gives CASSLESDYGGVTQYF.

By share of the sample, this clone is medium-sized (0.01 to 0.1%). The chain uses TRBV6-5 and TRBJ2-5, with a possible D match to TRBD2 (6 bases). The CDR3 has 14 residues. Trimming pared 2 bases from V and 4 bases from J, leaving 11 bases between. Germline CDR1 and CDR2: MNHEY and SVGAGI. The CDR3: CASSYVGSRETQYF. The CDR3 nucleotides read TGTGCCAGCAGTTACGTCGGGAGTCGAGAGACCCAGTACTTC.

With regard to this clone: This sequence may be a read error, since a much larger clone differs from it by one base. This is likely a read error, given that the CDR3 carries no conserved phenylalanine or tryptophan at its end. The chain combines TRBV9 with TRBJ2-1, with D possibly TRBD2 on 5 matching bases. Germline V gene lookup returns CDR1 SGDLS and CDR2 YYNGEE. The V and J ends lost 4 bases and 4 bases respectively, with 12 bases between them. The CDR3 covers 14 residues. As DNA, the CDR3 is TGTGCCAGCAGCCGCAGCGGAGCATACAATGAGCAGTTCCTC. It is translated as CASSRSGAYNEQFL.

This clone was counted ten times or more. This rearrangement joins TRBV18 to TRBJ2-3; tentative D call: TRBD1 (5 bases). This CDR3 has 15 residues. Per the germline V gene, CDR1 is KGHSH and CDR2 is LQKENI. With 2 bases removed from V and 2 bases from J, the gap between germline ends came to 11 bases. CDR3 loop: CASSPKPRDTDTQYF. CDR3 nucleotides: TGTGCCAGCTCACCAAAGCCCAGGGACACAGATACGCAGTATTTT.

The chain carries TRBV11-1 and TRBJ1-6; 11 bases are shared with TRBD1. Trimming at V came to 4 bases and at J to 10 bases, leaving 6 bases not matched to a gene. The CDR3 extends over 15 amino acids. Germline CDR1 and CDR2: SGHAT and FQDESV (reference sequence). The CDR3: CASSSGQGAHSPLHF. CDR3 nucleotides: TGTGCCAGCAGCTCCGGACAGGGGGCCCACTCACCCCTCCACTTT.

There are a few counts of this clone. Sequence at one end of the junction differs from germline and may be a read error. This chain connects TRBV7-3 to TRBJ2-3, with 12 bases identical to TRBD2. This CDR3 region has 16 residues. Per the germline V gene, CDR1 is SGHTA and CDR2 is FQGTGA. CDR3: CASSLGLAGLTDTHYF. DNA for the CDR3: TGTGCCAGCAGCCTGGGACTAGCGGGTCTTACAGATACGCATTATTTT.

This clone is medium-sized in the sample. The genes are TRBV20-1 and TRBJ2-7; 15 bases line up with TRBD2. The CDR3 runs 19 residues. V gave up 0 bases and J gave up 2 bases; unmatched junction bases: 11. Germline values: CDR1 DFQATT, CDR2 SNEGSKA (reference sequence). The CDR3 DNA sequence: TGCAGTGCTAGAGATTTCGCCGGACTAGCGGGAGGGGGGACCTACGAGCAGTACTTC. As protein: CSARDFAGLAGGGTYEQYF.

The rearrangement uses TRBV2 and TRBJ1-1; D might be TRBD1 (5 bases). The germline CDR1 and CDR2 sequences are SNHLY and FYNNEI. The V end was cut by 1 base, the J end by 7 bases, with 16 bases between. CDR3 size: 15 residues. The CDR3 loop is CASSEEGRGFDEAFF. As DNA, the CDR3 is TGTGCCAGCAGTGAAGAGGGACGGGGATTCGATGAAGCTTTCTTT. The whole variable domain, filled in from reference TRBV2 and TRBJ1-1, reads EPEVTQTPSHQVTQMGQEVILRCVPISNHLYFYWYRQILGQKVEFLVSFYNNEISEKSEIFDDQFSVERPDGSNFTLKIRSTKLEDSAMYFCASSEEGRGFDEAFFGQGTRLTVV.

This clone was seen only a few times. A read error may be the cause here, since a much bigger clone is one base away. Within the sample, other DNA sequences also encode this same CDR3. J is TRBJ2-5 and V is TRBV20-1, with TRBD2 identical over 12 bases. CDR1 is DFQATT, CDR2 SNEGSKA, per germline (reference sequence). The CDR3 has 14 amino acids. CDR3 sequence reads: CSLHPGLAGLAQYF. The CDR3 DNA is TGCAGCCTTCACCCCGGACTAGCGGGGCTTGCACAGTACTTC.

The CDR3 nucleotides read TGCGCCAGGGGGGCCCCGGGACAGATGACCTACGAGCAGTACTTC. Residues: CARGAPGQMTYEQYF. The V call is TRBV10-1, the J call TRBJ2-7, with 7 bases fitting TRBD1. The germline V gene encodes CDR1 WNHNN and CDR2 SYGVQD (reference sequence). The CDR3 length is 15 residues. V shed 9 bases and J 2 bases; nucleotides not matched to a gene: 13.

Notes on this clone: The junction does not match germline at one end; this may be a read error. The rearrangement uses TRBV12-3 or TRBV12-4 and TRBJ2-2, with D possibly matching TRBD2 (5 bases). The CDR3 is 15 amino acids. In nucleotides, the CDR3 is TGTGCCAGCAGTCCCGTACTAGTCTCCACCTGGGAGCTGTTTTTT. Translated: CASSPVLVSTWELFF.

CDR3 DNA sequence: TGCAGTGCTACCTCCGCCAGGACAGGGGGGAAAAGCGAGCAGTACTTC. Translation gives CSATSARTGGKSEQYF. V gene TRBV20-1 combines with J gene TRBJ2-7; 10 nucleotides match TRBD1. Trimming took 4 bases from V and 6 from J; bases not matched to a gene: 15. The CDR3 spans 16 residues. CDR1 is DFQATT and CDR2 is SNEGSKA in the germline V gene (reference sequence).

V is TRBV3-1 and J is TRBJ2-7, with 8 bases lining up with TRBD2. Trimming removed 3 bases from V and 1 base from J; junction bases left unmatched: 8. The CDR3 length is 16 residues. Germline V gene lookup returns CDR1 LGHDT and CDR2 YNNKEL (reference sequence). Here the CDR3 reads CASSHRAGERSYEQYF. CDR3 bases: TGTGCCAGCAGCCATAGAGCGGGAGAGAGGTCCTACGAGCAGTACTTC.

CDR3 in DNA: TGTGCCAGCTCACCAACCTACGCGGTAGGTGGCTACACCTTC. It encodes CASSPTYAVGGYTF. The chain carries TRBV18 and TRBJ1-2; D remains unclear. Per germline, CDR1 KGHSH and CDR2 LQKENI. This CDR3 is built from 14 residues. Trimming removed 2 bases at V and 7 bases at J, with 14 bases between.

In this sample, this clone turned up a few times. Sequence at one end of the junction differs from germline and may be a read error. The chain joins TRBV27 to TRBJ1-6; D remains unclear. The CDR3 sequence is 13 residues long. CDR1 and CDR2 from the germline V gene are MNHEY and SMNVEV (reference sequence). The DNA for the CDR3 is TGTGCCAGTAGTTTAAGACCGGTCTCACCCCTCCACTTT. Translated: CASSLRPVSPLHF.

The chain is built from TRBV3-1 and TRBJ1-6; 7 positions match TRBD1. The CDR3 runs 15 residues. The ends lost 0 bases at V and 6 bases at J; junction bases unmatched: 2. Germline values: CDR1 LGHDT, CDR2 YNNKEL (reference sequence). The CDR3 coding sequence is TGTGCCAGCAGCCAAGACCCAGGGGGTAATTCACCCCTCCACTTT. Its protein product is CASSQDPGGNSPLHF.

This clone was counted a few times. The V and J genes are TRBV10-2 and TRBJ1-1, with 8 positions matching TRBD1. This CDR3 has 14 residues. CDR1 is WSHSY, CDR2 SAAADI, per germline. J lost 5 bases, V lost 6 bases, and 8 bases had no gene match. The CDR3 protein is CASRAGQGLTEAFF. The CDR3 nucleotides read TGCGCCAGCAGAGCAGGACAGGGATTAACTGAAGCTTTCTTT.

The chain recombines TRBV2 with TRBJ1-1; D is unresolved. The CDR3 runs 16 residues. Trimming stripped 6 bases from V and 5 bases from J, with 22 bases between. CDR1 is SNHLY and CDR2 is FYNNEI in the germline V gene. CDR3 amino acids: CASSPRYSVVGTEAFF. DNA of the CDR3: TGTGCCAGCAGCCCAAGGTACAGTGTTGTGGGTACTGAAGCTTTCTTT. Full variable domain (missing parts from reference TRBV2 and TRBJ1-1): EPEVTQTPSHQVTQMGQEVILRCVPISNHLYFYWYRQILGQKVEFLVSFYNNEISEKSEIFDDQFSVERPDGSNFTLKIRSTKLEDSAMYFCASSPRYSVVGTEAFFGQGTRLTVV.

The rearrangement uses TRBV6-1 and TRBJ2-5; 7 positions match TRBD2. The trim removed 6 bases at V and 2 bases at J, leaving 9 bases unmatched. Per germline, CDR1 MNHNS and CDR2 SASEGT. The CDR3 consists of 15 residues. CDR3 DNA: TGTGCCAGCAGCGGAATCGCGGGAGAACAAGAGACCCAGTACTTC. This codes for CASSGIAGEQETQYF.

The table lists this clone with many counts. A much larger clonotype is one base distant, so this may be a read error. The sample contains more than one DNA sequence encoding this CDR3. The CDR3 DNA sequence: TGTGCCAGCAGTTTAGGCCGGGACAGAGGTCCAAACAATCAGCCCCAGCATTTT. Translating gives CASSLGRDRGPNNQPQHF. This rearrangement joins TRBV28 to TRBJ1-5, with 7 bases identical to TRBD1. The length of the CDR3 is 18 residues. With V trimmed by 2 bases and J by 3 bases, 13 bases remained unmatched. Germline CDR1 and CDR2: MDHEN and SYDVKM.

In its sample, this clone was seen a few times. This chain links TRBV30 with TRBJ1-2; D might be TRBD1 (5 bases). V lost 3 bases and J 5 bases, leaving 22 bases between the germline ends. CDR1 and CDR2 from the germline V gene are GTSNPN and SVGIG (reference sequence). The CDR3 runs to 16 residues. The CDR3 reads CAWRGPRGPRNYGYTF. The CDR3 nucleotides read TGTGCCTGGAGGGGTCCTAGGGGCCCGCGGAATTATGGCTACACCTTC.

By proportion, this clone is medium-sized. The chain joins TRBV12-3 or TRBV12-4 to TRBJ2-6; D unclear. Trimming pared 6 bases from V and 2 bases from J, leaving 5 bases between. This CDR3 has 13 residues. Here the CDR3 reads CASSLTGANVLTF. The CDR3 DNA reads as TGTGCCAGCAGCCTAACTGGGGCCAACGTCCTGACTTTC.

The V gene is TRBV20-1, the J gene TRBJ2-7; 7 nucleotides align to TRBD2. Per germline, CDR1 DFQATT and CDR2 SNEGSKA (reference sequence). J gave up 4 bases and V 3 bases, and 21 bases lay outside the gene matches. This CDR3 comprises 18 residues. CDR3 DNA sequence: TGCAGTGCTAGCCCCGGACTAGAGATGAAGTCGGAACCTTACGAGCAGTACTTC. Translation: CSASPGLEMKSEPYEQYF.